The count of the clone carrying this T cell receptor (beta chain) is one. Source study methods: Amplification from reference gene primers served as the basis for estimated nucleated cell counts. The protocol was immunoSEQ multiplex PCR, while the TCRdb copy is restricted to in-frame clones and leaves out a portion. The DNA was the basis for D and trimming; V, J and clone size are from that table. The sample carries a few hundred thousand clones, 82% recorded once. Patients at the Seattle site were enrolled during active infection and followed longitudinally. This sample was included in a study of blood T cell repertoires in COVID-19. Study as a whole: The origin of the acute and convalescent COVID-19 samples was the United States, Italy and Spain. Nucleic acid was either cDNA or gDNA, and it came from T cells, B-cell-depleted T cells, or PBMCs.

This CDR3 has 16 amino acids. The J segment lost 4 bases and the V segment lost 5 bases, leaving 10 bases of the junction unmatched. CDR1 and CDR2 from the germline V gene are SGHAT and FQNNGV. The clonotype was recovered from a woman at least 80 years old with COVID-19, enrolled during active disease. The genes are TRBV11-2 and TRBJ2-2, with 7 bases lining up with TRBD1. Sequences were obtained from peripheral blood. The CDR3 DNA is TGTGCCAGCAGCCCCGTAGGACAGGCTCCCACCGGGGAGCTGTTTTTT. Amino acid sequence: CASSPVGQAPTGELFF.